These 22 T cell receptor beta chains were all obtained from the same sample, sequenced in a study of blood T cell repertoires in COVID-19. The data were produced by immunoSEQ multiplex PCR, yet TCRdb's version contains in-frame clones alone and is incomplete. The data show about 190,000 clones, about 88% seen once. The specimen was peripheral blood. Receptors were obtained from a man under 40 with active or convalescent COVID-19.

The V and J genes are TRBV5-6 and TRBJ1-3; 7 nucleotides align to TRBD1. Germline-derived CDR1 and CDR2 are SGHDT and YYEEEE. The V segment lost 4 bases and the J segment 3 bases; nucleotides outside the gene matches: 7. This CDR3 contains 15 residues. CDR3 sequence reads: CASSVQGLNGNTIYF. The CDR3 DNA follows: TGTGCCAGCAGCGTACAGGGGCTTAATGGAAACACCATATATTTT.

The chain employs TRBV30 and TRBJ2-4, with D possibly TRBD1 on 5 matching bases. The CDR3 sequence is 19 residues long. V shed 0 bases and J shed 4 bases, with 25 bases lying between them. The germline V gene has CDR1 GTSNPN and CDR2 SVGIG (reference sequence). CDR3 nucleotides: TGTGCCTGGAGTGTACGACTGGGCGACCAGGGATTGGAAAAAAACATTCAGTACTTC. It encodes CAWSVRLGDQGLEKNIQYF.

This clone was picked up a small number of times. The chain couples TRBV6-5 to TRBJ1-2; D unresolved. The CDR3 spans 15 residues. Germline assignment: CDR1 MNHEY and CDR2 SVGAGI. Trimming took 7 bases from V and 6 from J, leaving 21 bases between them. The CDR3 is CASKASGTPSDGYTF. DNA of the CDR3: TGTGCCAGCAAAGCGAGTGGCACTCCCTCCGATGGCTACACCTTC.

The rearrangement uses TRBV7-8 and TRBJ2-7; TRBD1 aligns across 9 bases. CDR3 length equals 18 residues. From germline, CDR1 is SGHVS and CDR2 FQNEAQ. Trimming removed 2 bases from V and 4 bases from J; junction bases left unmatched: 15. CDR3 in amino acids: CASSLRSGPGTGFYEQYF. CDR3 DNA sequence: TGTGCCAGCAGCTTACGTTCTGGACCCGGGACAGGGTTTTACGAGCAGTACTTC.

This clone was recorded a few times. The rearrangement joins TRBV29-1 to TRBJ1-2; tentative D call: TRBD1 (6 bases). The CDR3 sequence is 13 residues long. Germline assignment: CDR1 SQVTM and CDR2 ANQGSEA. Trimming took off 4 bases at V and 4 bases at J, with 13 bases between the two ends. The CDR3 sequence is CSVAGGAGYGYTF. CDR3 bases: TGCAGCGTTGCTGGGGGGGCTGGCTATGGCTACACCTTC.

The V gene is TRBV7-2, the J gene TRBJ1-5; tentatively, D is TRBD1 (6 bases). Trimming cost V 4 bases and J 4 bases, with 17 bases left between them. Germline lookup yields CDR1 SGHTA and CDR2 FQGNSA. This CDR3 has 16 residues. The CDR3 reads CASSSRGQGSNQPQHF. CDR3 DNA: TGTGCCAGCAGCTCCCGAGGCCAGGGGAGTAATCAGCCCCAGCATTTT.

The chain has TRBV6-5 and TRBJ1-5, with D perhaps matching TRBD1 (5 bases). Germline values: CDR1 MNHEY, CDR2 SVGAGI. The V and J ends lost 8 bases and 3 bases respectively, with 14 bases between them. The CDR3 sequence is 14 residues long. The DNA for the CDR3 is TGTGCCAGCTATTGGTCAGGGTTCAATCAGCCCCAGCATTTT. It encodes CASYWSGFNQPQHF.

V is TRBV5-1 and J is TRBJ2-1; D not resolved. With 4 bases removed from V and 6 bases from J, the gap between germline ends came to 14 bases. Germline CDR1 and CDR2: SGHRS and YFSETQ. The CDR3 totals 14 residues. CDR3 in DNA: TGCGCCAGCAGCCTGGAGCCTATCGCCAATGAGCAGTTCTTC. Amino acid sequence: CASSLEPIANEQFF.

CDR3 coding DNA: TGTGCCACCAGTGATTTGCCCCAACTAGCGGGAGAGGACGAGCAGTACTTC. This codes for CATSDLPQLAGEDEQYF. The chain recombines TRBV24-1 with TRBJ2-7; 11 bases map to TRBD2. Per the germline V gene, CDR1 is KGHDR and CDR2 is SFDVKD. V lost 0 bases and J lost 5; bases outside the gene matches: 8. CDR3 length: 17 amino acids.

The gene calls are TRBV18 and TRBJ1-6; 7 bases are a match to TRBD1. J gave up 9 bases and V 1 base, and 9 bases lay outside the gene matches. Germline loops: CDR1 KGHSH, CDR2 LQKENI. The CDR3 is made up of 16 amino acids. Here the CDR3 reads CASSPQSTGTISPLHF. The CDR3 nucleotides read TGTGCCAGCTCACCACAGTCGACAGGGACGATTTCACCCCTCCACTTT.

The gene calls are TRBV9 and TRBJ1-1; weak D call: TRBD1 (6 bases). This CDR3 spans 15 amino acids. Germline V gene sequence: CDR1 SGDLS, CDR2 YYNGEE. Trimming cost V 0 bases and J 6 bases, with 15 bases left between them. CDR3 DNA: TGTGCCAGCAGCGTAGGAGGACAGAACGGCCCTGAAGCTTTCTTT. Translation: CASSVGGQNGPEAFF. The variable domain in full, completed from reference TRBV9 and TRBJ1-1, reads DSGVTQTPKHLITATGQRVTLRCSPRSGDLSVYWYQQSLDQGLQFLIQYYNGEERAKGNILERFSAQQFPDLHSELNLSSLELGDSALYFCASSVGGQNGPEAFFGQGTRLTVV.

The rearrangement joins TRBV27 to TRBJ2-7; D is possibly TRBD1 (6 bases). The CDR3 covers 12 residues. Germline values: CDR1 MNHEY, CDR2 SMNVEV (reference sequence). V was cut by 3 bases and J by 5 bases, with 8 bases left in between. CDR3 region: CASSLQGHEQYF. The CDR3 DNA sequence: TGTGCCAGCAGTTTGCAGGGGCACGAGCAGTACTTC.

The chain employs TRBV3-1 (or the pseudogene TRBV3-2) and TRBJ2-3; 13 bases are a match to TRBD2. The CDR3 covers 16 residues. The V gene's germline CDR1 is LGHDT and CDR2 YNNKEL (reference sequence). The junction had 3 bases not matched to a gene; V was cut back by 4 bases and J by 2 bases. The CDR3 region is CASSRGTSGATDTQYF. The CDR3 DNA reads as TGTGCCAGCAGCCGGGGGACTAGCGGGGCCACAGATACGCAGTATTTT.

This clone was counted only a few times. The chain uses TRBV10-3 and TRBJ1-2; D gene ambiguous. V was cut by 4 bases and J by 6 bases, with 15 bases left in between. The CDR3 extends over 14 amino acids. The germline CDR1 and CDR2 sequences are ENHRY and SYGVKD. In nucleotides, the CDR3 is TGTGCCATCAGTGCCCTGAGGGCTGCGGATGGCTACACCTTC. This codes for CAISALRAADGYTF.

This chain uses TRBV5-1 with TRBJ2-7, with 11 positions matching TRBD2. CDR3 length: 16 amino acids. The junction had 6 bases not matched to a gene; V was cut back by 2 bases and J by 2 bases. The germline CDR1 and CDR2 sequences are SGHRS and YFSETQ. This chain's CDR3 is CASSLQLAGATYEQYF. CDR3 coding DNA: TGCGCCAGCAGCTTACAACTAGCGGGAGCGACCTACGAGCAGTACTTC.

The chain combines TRBV9 with TRBJ2-7; the match to TRBD1 covers 10 bases. Trimming at V came to 4 bases and at J to 3 bases, leaving 4 bases not matched to a gene. The CDR3 consists of 14 residues. The germline V gene has CDR1 SGDLS and CDR2 YYNGEE. CDR3 nucleotides: TGTGCCAGCAGCCAGGGACAGGGGCTCTACGAGCAGTACTTC. The encoded protein is CASSQGQGLYEQYF.

The CDR3 reads CASSEEFSSYEQYV. CDR3 coding DNA: TGTGCCAGCAGTGAGGAGTTTAGCTCCTACGAGCAGTACGTC. The chain is built from TRBV6-1 and TRBJ2-7; D not certain. Germline lookup yields CDR1 MNHNS and CDR2 SASEGT. The V and J ends lost 3 bases and 0 bases respectively, with 9 bases between them. The CDR3 spans 14 residues.

The genes are TRBV11-2 and TRBJ1-3; D gene ambiguous. The V end was cut by 0 bases, the J end by 4 bases, with 10 bases between. CDR1 and CDR2 (germline): SGHAT, FQNNGV. The CDR3 has 15 amino acids. The CDR3 bases are TGTGCCAGCAGCTTAGATGTGAGGGTCGGAAACACCATATATTTT. Its protein is CASSLDVRVGNTIYF. The full variable domain, with the rest looked up from reference TRBV11-2 and TRBJ1-3, is EAGVAQSPRYKIIEKRQSVAFWCNPISGHATLYWYQQILGQGPKLLIQFQNNGVVDDSQLPKDRFSAERLKGVDSTLKIQPAKLEDSAVYLCASSLDVRVGNTIYFGEGSWLTVV.

CDR3 DNA: TGTGCCTGGAGTCCCACGGGAGCTGAGCAGTTCTTC. As protein: CAWSPTGAEQFF. The rearrangement joins TRBV30 to TRBJ2-1, with a possible D match to TRBD2 (6 bases). The CDR3 spans 12 residues. Germline CDR1 is GTSNPN and CDR2 is SVGIG (reference sequence). The V end was cut by 2 bases, the J end by 9 bases, with 11 bases between.

The chain joins TRBV14 to TRBJ1-1, with D possibly being TRBD1 (5 bases). Germline loops: CDR1 SGHDN, CDR2 FVKESK. The V gene lost 3 bases and the J gene lost 0 bases, with 23 bases spanning the gap. This CDR3 contains 19 residues. The CDR3: CASSQVGGNSRRMNTEAFF. The DNA of the CDR3 is TGTGCCAGCAGCCAGGTCGGGGGAAACTCCCGGCGGATGAACACTGAAGCTTTCTTT. The full variable domain, with the rest looked up from reference TRBV14 and TRBJ1-1, is EAGVTQFPSHSVIEKGQTVTLRCDPISGHDNLYWYRRVMGKEIKFLLHFVKESKQDESGMPNNRFLAERTGGTYSTLKVQPAELEDSGVYFCASSQVGGNSRRMNTEAFFGQGTRLTVV.

The chain has TRBV5-1 and TRBJ1-6, with 8 bases identical to TRBD1. CDR3 size: 17 residues. V lost 3 bases to trimming and J lost 4 bases; unmatched junction nucleotides: 9. Germline CDR1 and CDR2: SGHRS and YFSETQ. The CDR3 protein is CASSSSVTGDYNSPLHF. CDR3 nucleotide sequence: TGCGCCAGCAGCTCGAGCGTGACAGGGGATTATAATTCACCCCTCCACTTT.

This clone turned up a few times. The chain uses TRBV7-8 and TRBJ1-5, with 8 bases lining up with TRBD1. The germline V gene has CDR1 SGHVS and CDR2 FQNEAQ. The CDR3 is made up of 16 amino acids. The trim removed 3 bases at V and 4 bases at J, leaving 8 bases unmatched. The CDR3 coding sequence is TGTGCCAGCAGCTTCGGTGGACAGGGAGGGAATCAGCCCCAGCATTTT. As protein: CASSFGGQGGNQPQHF.